The next 10 T cell receptor beta chains were all read from a single sample in a study of cytomegalovirus exposure and HLA in healthy donors. The PCR contained 60 Vbeta and 13 Jbeta primers. Using immunoSEQ multiplex PCR, the repertoire was profiled, and TCRdb retains in-frame clones only, with some absent. The data show under 200,000 clones, 70% to 90% seen once. The sequenced material came from PBMCs. The source of these receptors is a man aged 25 to 40 in good health and CMV-seropositive.

Turning to this clone: This specimen includes other DNA sequences encoding the same CDR3. The CDR3, as DNA: TGTGCCAGCTCACACGCGGGAGTCGCGGGCTACACCTTC. Residues: CASSHAGVAGYTF. The rearrangement joins TRBV18 to TRBJ1-2, with no clear D. This CDR3 contains 13 residues. CDR1 is KGHSH, CDR2 LQKENI, per germline. V gave up 4 bases and J gave up 8 bases, with 14 bases separating them.

V is TRBV7-9 and J is TRBJ2-1, with a weak D call TRBD2 (6 bases). Trimming stripped 2 bases from V and 1 base from J, with 12 bases between. Germline CDR1 reads SEHNR; CDR2 reads FQNEAQ (reference sequence). CDR3 length: 16 amino acids. CDR3 in DNA: TGTGCCAGCAGCTTACCCCGGGCGGGGTCCTACAATGAGCAGTTCTTC. Translated: CASSLPRAGSYNEQFF.

The rearrangement links TRBV11-3 to TRBJ2-1; TRBD1 matches 7 bases. The V gene's germline CDR1 is SGHNT and CDR2 YENEEA. Trimming took 7 bases from V and 2 from J; bases not matched to a gene: 11. The CDR3 contains 16 residues. The CDR3, as DNA: TGTGCCAGCATTGAAACCCCGACAGGGCCCTACAATGAGCAGTTCTTC. Protein sequence: CASIETPTGPYNEQFF. Filled out from reference TRBV11-3 and TRBJ2-1, the complete variable domain reads EAGVVQSPRYKIIEKKQPVAFWCNPISGHNTLYWYLQNLGQGPELLIRYENEEAVDDSQLPKDRFSAERLKGVDSTLKIQPAELGDSAVYLCASIETPTGPYNEQFFGPGTRLTVL.

This rearrangement joins TRBV5-1 to TRBJ1-1; 9 bases align to TRBD1. Germline V gene sequence: CDR1 SGHRS, CDR2 YFSETQ. V lost 0 bases, J lost 1 base, and 10 bases stayed unmatched. The CDR3 consists of 18 residues. The chain's CDR3 is CASSLGWRGGQGNTEAFF. DNA of the CDR3: TGCGCCAGCAGCTTGGGATGGCGTGGGGGACAGGGGAACACTGAAGCTTTCTTT. Full variable domain (rest looked up from reference TRBV5-1 and TRBJ1-1): KAGVTQTPRYLIKTRGQQVTLSCSPISGHRSVSWYQQTPGQGLQFLFEYFSETQRNKGNFPGRFSGRQFSNSRSEMNVSTLELGDSALYLCASSLGWRGGQGNTEAFFGQGTRLTVV.

The V and J genes are TRBV29-1 and TRBJ1-5; TRBD1 might be the D (6 bases). Germline loops: CDR1 SQVTM, CDR2 ANQGSEA. The CDR3 covers 12 residues. The V and J ends lost 7 bases and 7 bases respectively, with 14 bases between them. The DNA of the CDR3 is TGCAGCGCCGGGGACAAAGGGCAGCCCCAGCATTTT. Encoded protein: CSAGDKGQPQHF.

The genes are TRBV5-1 and TRBJ2-1; 8 bases align to TRBD2. Trimming took 8 bases from V and 7 from J; bases not matched to a gene: 8. The CDR3 consists of 13 residues. Germline V gene lookup returns CDR1 SGHRS and CDR2 YFSETQ. CDR3 nucleotides: TGCGCCAGTTCTAGCGGGTACCTTAATGAGCAGTTCTTC. As protein: CASSSGYLNEQFF.

The chain recombines TRBV7-9 with TRBJ2-1; tentative D call: TRBD2 (5 bases). Germline CDR1 reads SEHNR; CDR2 reads FQNEAQ (reference sequence). The CDR3 contains 12 residues. CDR3 sequence: CSVTRGLNEQFF. The DNA of the CDR3 is TGTTCCGTGACGCGCGGGCTGAATGAGCAGTTCTTC.

The chain is built from TRBV4-2 and TRBJ1-5, with D perhaps TRBD1 (6 bases). This CDR3 has 15 amino acids. Between the trimmed V and J ends, which lost 3 bases and 1 base, there was a span of 10 bases. CDR1 is LGHNA, CDR2 YNFKEQ, per germline. The CDR3 nucleotides are TGTGCCAGCAGCCATCACAGGGTAAGCAATCAGCCCCAGCATTTT. Residues: CASSHHRVSNQPQHF.

The J gene is TRBJ2-1, the V gene TRBV18, with D possibly TRBD2 on 6 matching bases. This CDR3 contains 12 residues. Germline-derived CDR1 and CDR2 are KGHSH and LQKENI. V lost 2 bases, J lost 11 bases, and 10 bases lay in between. The CDR3 DNA reads as TGTGCCAGCTCACCAACGGGAGATAAGCAGTTCTTC. It yields the protein CASSPTGDKQFF.

The chain recombines TRBV5-6 with TRBJ2-5, with TRBD1 matching over 7 bases. CDR3 size: 16 residues. J gave up 5 bases and V 2 bases, and 12 bases lay outside the gene matches. The V gene's germline CDR1 is SGHDT and CDR2 YYEEEE. The CDR3 spells CASSFLRGRSVETQYF. The DNA for the CDR3 is TGTGCCAGCAGCTTTCTTAGGGGGCGGTCGGTTGAGACCCAGTACTTC.